One and the same sample provided the 29 T cell receptor beta chains below, sequenced in a study of T cell responses to AZD1222 COVID-19 vaccine. Some clones are missing from TCRdb's copy, which holds only in-frame ones; the method was immunoSEQ multiplex PCR. This sample has over 150,000 clones, with 85% to 90% found just once. Sample: peripheral blood, taken on day 0 of AZD1222 vaccination. Every receptor here comes from an adult in good health.

J is TRBJ2-7 and V is TRBV6-4; 12 bases align to TRBD2. CDR3 size: 14 residues. J was trimmed by 5 bases and V by 2 bases; bases with no gene match: 1. Germline V gene sequence: CDR1 MRHNA, CDR2 SNTAGT. The DNA for the CDR3 is TGTGCCAGCAGTGACGGGACTAGCGGGCACGAGCAGTACTTC. This gives the protein CASSDGTSGHEQYF.

CDR3 bases: TGTGCCAGCAGCAGGGGGGGATACGGAACCAGCTCCTACGAGCAGTACTTC. Protein product: CASSRGGYGTSSYEQYF. The chain links TRBV11-2 to TRBJ2-7, with D maybe TRBD2 (7 bases). The V gene's germline CDR1 is SGHAT and CDR2 FQNNGV. Trimming took off 5 bases at V and 0 bases at J, with 20 bases between the two ends. The CDR3 is made up of 17 amino acids.

This clone was observed a handful of times. The J gene is TRBJ1-6, the V gene TRBV30; D remains ambiguous. CDR1 and CDR2 from the germline V gene are GTSNPN and SVGIG (reference sequence). The CDR3 sequence is 15 residues long. V lost 0 bases and J lost 5, with 11 bases in between. The CDR3, as DNA: TGTGCCTGGAGTGTGAGGGCGTCCCATAATTCACCCCTCCACTTT. Translated, it gives CAWSVRASHNSPLHF. Combining the CDR3 with reference TRBV30 and TRBJ1-6 gives the whole variable domain SQTIHQWPATLVQPVGSPLSLECTVEGTSNPNLYWYRQAAGRGLQLLFYSVGIGQISSEVPQNLSASRPQDRQFILSSKKLLLSDSGFYLCAWSVRASHNSPLHFGNGTRLTVT.

The chain recombines TRBV6-4 with TRBJ2-6, with D possibly being TRBD1 (6 bases). The germline V gene encodes CDR1 MRHNA and CDR2 SNTAGT. The CDR3 contains 16 residues. V was clipped by 0 bases and J by 0 bases, with 6 bases between them. CDR3 loop: CASSDSGGSGANVLTF. The CDR3 DNA reads TGTGCCAGCAGTGACTCAGGGGGCTCTGGGGCCAACGTCCTGACTTTC.

The chain is built from TRBV12-3 or TRBV12-4 and TRBJ2-1; D uncertain. Trimming pared 5 bases from V and 6 bases from J, leaving 11 bases between. This CDR3 spans 13 amino acids. The CDR3: CASSPDSANEQFF. The CDR3 DNA reads as TGTGCCAGCAGTCCTGACTCGGCCAATGAGCAGTTCTTC.

CDR3 coding DNA: TGTGCCACCCGTTACAGGGTCAACCAGCCCCAGCATTTT. It encodes CATRYRVNQPQHF. This chain links TRBV6-5 with TRBJ1-5; perhaps TRBD1 as D (6 bases). Germline-derived CDR1 and CDR2 are MNHEY and SVGAGI. V was pared by 10 bases and J by 7 bases, with 17 bases between. This CDR3 is 13 amino acids long.

The chain is built from TRBV4-2 and TRBJ2-5; tentatively, D is TRBD1 or TRBD2 (6 bases each). The CDR3 is made up of 15 amino acids. V shed 1 base and J shed 2 bases, with 11 bases lying between them. CDR1 LGHNA and CDR2 YNFKEQ come from the germline V gene. The CDR3, as DNA: TGTGCCAGCAGCCAAGGAGGGGGGAGGCAAGAGACCCAGTACTTC. Its protein product is CASSQGGGRQETQYF.

This rearrangement joins TRBV9 to TRBJ1-1, with D hard to call. From germline, CDR1 is SGDLS and CDR2 YYNGEE. The ends were cut back, 0 bases at V and 0 bases at J, with 6 bases in the middle. The CDR3 runs 14 residues. The CDR3 is CASSVEGLNTEAFF. Written as DNA, the CDR3 is TGTGCCAGCAGCGTAGAAGGGTTGAACACTGAAGCTTTCTTT. The full variable domain, completed using reference TRBV9 and TRBJ1-1, is DSGVTQTPKHLITATGQRVTLRCSPRSGDLSVYWYQQSLDQGLQFLIQYYNGEERAKGNILERFSAQQFPDLHSELNLSSLELGDSALYFCASSVEGLNTEAFFGQGTRLTVV.

The chain couples TRBV27 to TRBJ2-7; TRBD2 aligns across 8 bases. The length of the CDR3 is 14 residues. The V segment lost 3 bases and the J segment 2 bases; nucleotides outside the gene matches: 3. The germline CDR1 and CDR2 sequences are MNHEY and SMNVEV (reference sequence). CDR3: CASSFGAGAYEQYF. The CDR3 nucleotides read TGTGCCAGCAGTTTCGGAGCGGGGGCCTACGAGCAGTACTTC.

V is TRBV7-8 and J is TRBJ2-7, with TRBD1 identical over 7 bases. Trimming removed 4 bases from V and 4 bases from J; junction bases left unmatched: 7. The germline CDR1 and CDR2 sequences are SGHVS and FQNEAQ. The CDR3 covers 14 residues. DNA of the CDR3: TGTGCCAGCAGCTCCTTTGGGACAGATTACGAGCAGTACTTC. Translation gives CASSSFGTDYEQYF.

This clone has just one count. This chain links TRBV19 with TRBJ1-3; D gene unclear. Germline V gene sequence: CDR1 LNHDA, CDR2 SQIVND (reference sequence). This CDR3 has 15 residues. V was cut by 5 bases and J by 1 base, with 12 bases left in between. CDR3: CASSPIIGSGNTIYF. The CDR3 nucleotides read TGTGCCAGTAGTCCCATAATCGGGTCTGGAAACACCATATATTTT.

The rearrangement links TRBV5-4 to TRBJ1-1; D perhaps matches TRBD1 (6 bases). The ends were cut back, 4 bases at V and 2 bases at J, with 15 bases in the middle. Germline V gene data show CDR1 as SGHNT and CDR2 as YYREEE (reference sequence). The CDR3 extends over 15 amino acids. DNA of the CDR3: TGTGCCAGCAGCCACAGGGTAAGGGGCAACACTGAAGCTTTCTTT. This codes for CASSHRVRGNTEAFF.

The chain has TRBV9 and TRBJ1-2, with D perhaps TRBD1 (6 bases). This CDR3 is built from 17 residues. The V gene's germline CDR1 is SGDLS and CDR2 YYNGEE. Trimming stripped 0 bases from V and 0 bases from J, with 15 bases between. CDR3: CASSVGVGGATNYGYTF. For the CDR3, the DNA is TGTGCCAGCAGCGTAGGGGTAGGGGGAGCGACTAACTATGGCTACACCTTC.

The chain has TRBV28 and TRBJ2-1, with TRBD2 matching over 11 bases. The CDR3 covers 16 residues. Germline V gene lookup returns CDR1 MDHEN and CDR2 SYDVKM. The V segment lost 4 bases and the J segment 7 bases; nucleotides outside the gene matches: 9. The CDR3: CASSSLSGGARNEQFF. The CDR3 nucleotides read TGTGCCAGCAGTTCCCTTAGCGGGGGGGCTAGGAATGAGCAGTTCTTC. The whole variable domain, filled in from reference TRBV28 and TRBJ2-1, reads DVKVTQSSRYLVKRTGEKVFLECVQDMDHENMFWYRQDPGLGLRLIYFSYDVKMKEKGDIPEGYSVSREKKERFSLILESASTNQTSMYLCASSSLSGGARNEQFFGPGTRLTVL.

This sequence joins TRBV4-3 and TRBJ2-5; D is possibly TRBD1 or TRBD2 (5 bases each). CDR1 and CDR2 (germline): LGHNA, YSLEER. V was trimmed by 4 bases and J by 3 bases, leaving 15 bases between them. The CDR3 length is 15 residues. CDR3 bases: TGCGCCAGCAGCCCCTCCCCTTGGGGGAAAGAGACCCAGTACTTC. Amino acids: CASSPSPWGKETQYF.

The chain combines TRBV2 with TRBJ2-7; D perhaps matches TRBD2 (6 bases). The V and J ends lost 2 bases and 3 bases respectively, with 17 bases between them. The CDR3 contains 16 residues. Germline assignment: CDR1 SNHLY and CDR2 FYNNEI. The DNA of the CDR3 is TGTGCCAGCAGTGAATATGTTAGGGACTTATACTACGAGCAGTACTTC. As protein: CASSEYVRDLYYEQYF.

Turning to this clone: Within the sample, other DNA sequences also encode this same CDR3. The rearrangement joins TRBV30 to TRBJ1-1, with D uncertain. The CDR3 sequence is 13 residues long. Germline V gene data show CDR1 as GTSNPN and CDR2 as SVGIG (reference sequence). V lost 0 bases and J lost 1, with 6 bases in between. CDR3 in amino acids: CAWSVRGNTEAFF. The CDR3 coding sequence is TGTGCCTGGAGTGTAAGAGGGAACACTGAAGCTTTCTTT.

The chain links TRBV27 to TRBJ2-4; tentative D call: TRBD2 (6 bases). With 4 bases removed from V and 6 bases from J, the gap between germline ends came to 7 bases. The CDR3 loop spans 12 amino acids. CDR1 is MNHEY, CDR2 SMNVEV, per germline (reference sequence). The CDR3 nucleotides are TGTGCCAGCAGTTCCGGGGGAAACATTCAGTACTTC. Translated, it gives CASSSGGNIQYF.

The CDR3 DNA reads TGTGCTAGTGGTTCAACACGGGGCAGCGACTATGGCTACACCTTC. Protein sequence: CASGSTRGSDYGYTF. The chain uses TRBV12-5 and TRBJ1-2, with D tentatively TRBD1 (5 bases). Germline-derived CDR1 and CDR2 are LGHNT and FRNRAP. V was pared by 4 bases and J by 3 bases, with 15 bases between. CDR3 length equals 15 residues.

The rearrangement uses TRBV6-5 and TRBJ1-1; D is unclear. Trimming shortened V by 5 bases and J by 0 bases, and 7 bases separated the two germline ends. This CDR3 spans 13 amino acids. Germline lookup yields CDR1 MNHEY and CDR2 SVGAGI. CDR3 loop: CASSTTVNTEAFF. The CDR3 DNA reads TGTGCCAGCAGTACCACGGTGAACACTGAAGCTTTCTTT.

A word on this clone: Distinct nucleotide sequences in the sample also encode this CDR3. This rearrangement joins TRBV12-3 or TRBV12-4 to TRBJ2-1; D uncertain. The CDR3 loop spans 13 amino acids. Trimming removed 6 bases from V and 0 bases from J, with 6 bases in between. In DNA form, the CDR3 reads TGTGCCAGCAGCCTTAGCTCCTACAATGAGCAGTTCTTC. Translating it yields CASSLSSYNEQFF.

This clone has only one observation. V usage is TRBV4-1 and J usage is TRBJ1-5; TRBD1 might be the D (5 bases). The germline V and J ends were trimmed by 0 bases and 0 bases, with 9 bases remaining between them. The germline gives CDR1 MGHRA, CDR2 YSYEKL. The CDR3 covers 16 residues. The CDR3 region has the DNA TGCGCCAGCAGCCAAGACGAGGGGTATAGCAATCAGCCCCAGCATTTT. Amino acids: CASSQDEGYSNQPQHF.

The V and J genes are TRBV6-5 and TRBJ2-6; D unresolved. CDR3 size: 16 residues. Germline loops: CDR1 MNHEY, CDR2 SVGAGI. V lost 2 bases to trimming and J lost 7 bases, with 15 bases between them. The chain's CDR3 is CASSYGVAFYANVLTF. CDR3 sequence (DNA): TGTGCCAGCAGTTACGGGGTGGCTTTTTATGCCAACGTCCTGACTTTC.

V and J are TRBV28 and TRBJ1-2; TRBD1 might be the D (6 bases). The CDR3 consists of 20 residues. The germline V and J ends were trimmed by 4 bases and 4 bases, with 31 bases remaining between them. Germline loops: CDR1 MDHEN, CDR2 SYDVKM. CDR3 region: CASSSPFLDSVPRMFYGYTF. In DNA form, the CDR3 reads TGTGCCAGCAGTTCACCTTTTCTGGACAGCGTCCCCCGTATGTTCTATGGCTACACCTTC.

The chain uses TRBV24-1 and TRBJ1-1, with D perhaps TRBD1 (5 bases). CDR1 KGHDR and CDR2 SFDVKD come from the germline V gene. The CDR3 consists of 13 residues. Trimming took 7 bases from V and 5 from J, leaving 13 bases between them. The DNA of the CDR3 is TGTGCCACCAGCAGGGCACTGGGTACTGAAGCTTTCTTT. This sequence encodes CATSRALGTEAFF.

The rearrangement links TRBV10-3 to TRBJ2-5; D is undetermined. CDR3 length: 14 amino acids. Trimming cost V 2 bases and J 2 bases, with 9 bases left between them. Germline lookup yields CDR1 ENHRY and CDR2 SYGVKD. The CDR3 sequence is CAISEVIGQETQYF. The DNA for the CDR3 is TGTGCCATCAGTGAGGTTATCGGGCAAGAGACCCAGTACTTC.

This chain joins TRBV19 and TRBJ1-1; D is unresolved. Germline CDR1 and CDR2: LNHDA and SQIVND (reference sequence). The CDR3 extends over 10 amino acids. For the CDR3, the DNA is TGTGCTCCCACCCAGACTGAAGCTTTCTTT. As protein: CAPTQTEAFF.

A few counts support this clone. The V and J genes are TRBV24-1 and TRBJ2-2; D is unresolved. V lost 5 bases to trimming and J lost 6 bases, with 12 bases between them. The CDR3 covers 14 residues. CDR1 is KGHDR and CDR2 is SFDVKD in the germline V gene. The CDR3 DNA reads as TGTGCCACCAGTGGGCAGGAGTTGGCCGGGGAGCTGTTTTTT. This sequence encodes CATSGQELAGELFF.

The rearrangement uses TRBV10-2 and TRBJ2-1, with 10 bases matching TRBD2. Per the germline V gene, CDR1 is WSHSY and CDR2 is SAAADI. Unmatched junction bases numbered 7, after V lost 6 bases and J lost 2 bases. The CDR3 length is 16 residues. CDR3 sequence reads: CASSLGTSVAYNEQFF. The CDR3 nucleotides are TGCGCCAGCAGCCTAGGGACTAGCGTTGCCTACAATGAGCAGTTCTTC.